This TCR beta chain was profiled in a study of T-cell reconstitution after alpha-beta-depleted transplantation in children. General study findings and limits: It was reported that alpha-beta T cells came from several hundred expanded graft clones (about two months after transplant). Some patients' high day-60 TCRbeta diversity was traced to surviving recipient T cells and thymic progenitors. Newly produced T cells mostly provided counts and TCRbeta diversity after one year, as hyperexpanded clones declined.

CDR3 length: 17 amino acids. The V and J ends lost 2 bases and 2 bases respectively, with 18 bases between them. Looked up from germline, CDR1 is SGHRS and CDR2 is YFSETQ. This clonotype was picked up many times. What it binds is not known. Unique molecular identifiers were incorporated when the TCRbeta library was constructed. TCRdb ran MiXCR on the PCR reads and lists one entry per CDR3 protein. Here the sample spans approximately 79,000 distinct CDR3 sequences, 15% to 20% being singletons. The rearrangement joins TRBV5-1 to TRBJ2-3; TRBD1 might be the D (6 bases). The TCR comes from a male patient between 2 and 9 years old who had a stem cell transplant for acute lymphoblastic leukemia, so the T cells may come from the graft donor. The sample here was PBMCs, mostly from graft donor cells, taken 360 days after TCRalphabeta/CD19-depleted stem cell transplant. CDR3 DNA: TGCGCCAGCAGCTTCCACCAACAGGGCCCCTCCACAGATACGCAGTATTTT. Residues: CASSFHQQGPSTDTQYF. Filled out from reference TRBV5-1 and TRBJ2-3, the complete variable domain reads KAGVTQTPRYLIKTRGQQVTLSCSPISGHRSVSWYQQTPGQGLQFLFEYFSETQRNKGNFPGRFSGRQFSNSRSEMNVSTLELGDSALYLCASSFHQQGPSTDTQYFGPGTRLTVL.